The rows below give T cell receptor beta chains drawn from one sample of a study of vaccination and CD4 T cells after COVID-19. TCRdb called the PCR reads again in MiXCR, with one record for every CDR3 protein. The sample consists of some 9,500 distinct CDR3 sequences, over 35% of them appearing once. These receptors have no known antigen. Sequences were obtained from CD4+ T cells from blood, cultured in vitro. These receptors all stem from a human donor who had recovered from COVID-19. Both conserved end residues are part of each CDR3. A D gene is named only where the DNA matches it firmly. Not all rows give a size; the values are once, few, many and, for expanded clones, a class.

v_gene: TRBV30
j_gene: TRBJ2-3
abundance: few
d_gene: -
CDR3aa: CAWSVAPGDGYTQYF
CDR3nt: TGTGCCTGGAGTGTGGCCCCCGGGGACGGTTATACGCAGTATTTT

v_gene: TRBV2
j_gene: TRBJ2-4
abundance: -
d_gene: -
CDR3aa: CASKAGGEVKNIQHF
CDR3nt: TGTGCCAGCAAGGCTGGGGGAGAGGTCAAAAACATTCAGCACTTC

v_gene: TRBV6-5
j_gene: TRBJ1-2
abundance: large
d_gene: TRBD1
CDR3aa: CASSYDRAPYGYTF
CDR3nt: TGTGCCAGCAGTTACGACAGGGCTCCCTATGGCTACACCTTC

v_gene: TRBV15
j_gene: TRBJ2-3
abundance: -
d_gene: TRBD2
CDR3aa: CATSRDPSSGGADTQYF
CDR3nt: TGTGCCACCAGCAGAGATCCCTCCAGCGGGGGCGCAGATACGCAGTATTTT

v_gene: TRBV7-7
j_gene: TRBJ2-1
abundance: -
d_gene: TRBD1
CDR3aa: CASSSRTGSSYNEQFF
CDR3nt: TGTGCCAGCAGCTCAAGGACAGGGAGCTCCTACAATGAGCAGTTCTTC

v_gene: TRBV5-1
j_gene: TRBJ1-2
abundance: few
d_gene: -
CDR3aa: CASSFGESYGYTF
CDR3nt: TGCGCCAGCAGCTTTGGGGAGAGCTATGGCTACACCTTC

v_gene: TRBV6-5
j_gene: TRBJ2-3
abundance: -
d_gene: TRBD2
CDR3aa: CASSYSLAGGPGDTQYF
CDR3nt: TGTGCCAGCAGTTACTCACTAGCGGGGGGGCCGGGAGATACGCAGTATTTT

v_gene: TRBV7-2
j_gene: TRBJ2-1
abundance: -
d_gene: -
CDR3aa: CASSLTVGGSYNEQFF
CDR3nt: TGTGCCAGCAGCTTAACCGTAGGGGGCTCCTACAATGAGCAGTTCTTC

v_gene: TRBV11-3
j_gene: TRBJ1-6
abundance: few
d_gene: TRBD1
CDR3aa: CASSPDRGGHSPLHF
CDR3nt: TGTGCCAGCAGCCCTGACAGGGGAGGTCATTCACCCCTCCACTTT

v_gene: TRBV9
j_gene: TRBJ2-1
abundance: -
d_gene: TRBD2
CDR3aa: CASSVLAGSYNEQFF
CDR3nt: TGTGCCAGCAGCGTGTTAGCGGGGTCCTACAATGAGCAGTTCTTC

v_gene: TRBV12-5
j_gene: TRBJ1-1
abundance: -
d_gene: TRBD1
CDR3aa: CASGLGTGITEAFF
CDR3nt: TGTGCTAGTGGTTTGGGGACAGGGATCACTGAAGCTTTCTTT

v_gene: TRBV18
j_gene: TRBJ1-3
abundance: -
d_gene: TRBD1
CDR3aa: CASSPTKTGSSGNTIYF
CDR3nt: TGTGCCAGCTCACCAACAAAGACAGGGAGCTCTGGAAACACCATATATTTT

v_gene: TRBV6-1
j_gene: TRBJ2-3
abundance: -
d_gene: -
CDR3aa: CASRPPAGRTDTQYF
CDR3nt: TGTGCCAGCAGGCCCCCTGCGGGTCGCACAGATACGCAGTATTTT

v_gene: TRBV11-2
j_gene: TRBJ1-2
abundance: -
d_gene: -
CDR3aa: CASSFPPGTEGSVF
CDR3nt: TGTGCCAGCAGCTTTCCCCCAGGGACGGAGGGGAGCGTCTTC

v_gene: TRBV6-1
j_gene: TRBJ1-2
abundance: -
d_gene: -
CDR3aa: CTSSQGTGYTF
CDR3nt: TGTACCAGCAGTCAAGGGACCGGCTACACCTTC

v_gene: TRBV6-5
j_gene: TRBJ1-3
abundance: -
d_gene: -
CDR3aa: CASSYSTRGVSGNTIYF
CDR3nt: TGTGCCAGCAGTTACTCGACCAGGGGAGTATCTGGAAACACCATATATTTT

v_gene: TRBV6-1
j_gene: TRBJ1-1
abundance: -
d_gene: -
CDR3aa: CASSAWPPAAFF
CDR3nt: TGTGCCAGCAGTGCTTGGCCCCCCGCCGCTTTCTTT

v_gene: TRBV12-3/TRBV12-4
j_gene: TRBJ1-1
abundance: -
d_gene: -
CDR3aa: CASINREVGTEAFF
CDR3nt: TGTGCCAGCATTAACAGGGAGGTGGGCACTGAAGCTTTCTTT

v_gene: TRBV11-3
j_gene: TRBJ2-2
abundance: few
d_gene: TRBD2
CDR3aa: CASSQRTSGGTGELFF
CDR3nt: TGTGCCAGCAGCCAGCGGACTAGCGGGGGAACCGGGGAGCTGTTTTTT

v_gene: TRBV6-1
j_gene: TRBJ2-7
abundance: -
d_gene: -
CDR3aa: CASSVGGQGLEQYF
CDR3nt: TGTGCCAGCAGTGTGGGGGGTCAGGGGCTCGAGCAGTACTTC

v_gene: TRBV9
j_gene: TRBJ2-3
abundance: -
d_gene: TRBD2
CDR3aa: CASSISGTSFTDTQYF
CDR3nt: TGTGCCAGCAGCATTTCCGGGACTAGCTTTACAGATACGCAGTATTTT

v_gene: TRBV11-3
j_gene: TRBJ1-6
abundance: -
d_gene: -
CDR3aa: CASSQLTNNSPLHF
CDR3nt: TGTGCCAGCAGCCAATTGACTAATAATTCACCCCTCCACTTT

v_gene: TRBV2
j_gene: TRBJ2-2
abundance: once
d_gene: TRBD2
CDR3aa: CASSGRREAIPGELFF
CDR3nt: TGTGCCAGCAGTGGACGGCGGGAGGCCATCCCCGGGGAGCTGTTTTTT

v_gene: TRBV24-1
j_gene: TRBJ2-1
abundance: once
d_gene: -
CDR3aa: CATSDPYEQFF
CDR3nt: TGTGCCACCAGTGATCCCTATGAGCAGTTCTTC

v_gene: TRBV7-9
j_gene: TRBJ1-3
abundance: -
d_gene: TRBD1
CDR3aa: CASSLGYRRTGKGNTIYF
CDR3nt: TGTGCCAGCAGCTTGGGATATCGTAGGACAGGGAAGGGAAACACCATATATTTT

v_gene: TRBV5-4
j_gene: TRBJ2-3
abundance: -
d_gene: -
CDR3aa: CASSFGGSGSSTDTQYF
CDR3nt: TGTGCCAGCAGCTTCGGAGGTAGCGGAAGTAGCACAGATACGCAGTATTTT

v_gene: TRBV7-9
j_gene: TRBJ2-1
abundance: -
d_gene: TRBD1
CDR3aa: CASSLGWLAGQGHNEQFF
CDR3nt: TGTGCCAGCAGCTTAGGTTGGCTTGCGGGACAGGGCCACAATGAGCAGTTCTTC

v_gene: TRBV2
j_gene: TRBJ2-7
abundance: -
d_gene: TRBD1
CDR3aa: CASLQGVGYEQYF
CDR3nt: TGTGCCAGCCTACAGGGGGTTGGCTACGAGCAGTACTTC

v_gene: TRBV19
j_gene: TRBJ1-5
abundance: -
d_gene: -
CDR3aa: CASKELDRFRSNQPQHF
CDR3nt: TGTGCCAGTAAGGAGCTTGATCGTTTCCGAAGCAATCAGCCCCAGCATTTT

v_gene: TRBV7-2
j_gene: TRBJ1-2
abundance: few
d_gene: -
CDR3aa: CASTAQGGLNYGYTF
CDR3nt: TGTGCCAGCACCGCCCAAGGGGGACTTAACTATGGCTACACCTTC

v_gene: TRBV7-9
j_gene: TRBJ2-5
abundance: -
d_gene: -
CDR3aa: CASSLTAGAGRGETQYF
CDR3nt: TGTGCCAGCAGCCTTACCGCAGGGGCAGGGCGGGGGGAGACCCAGTACTTC

v_gene: TRBV20-1
j_gene: TRBJ2-5
abundance: -
d_gene: -
CDR3aa: CSARDKSPQETQYF
CDR3nt: TGCAGTGCTAGAGATAAATCACCCCAAGAGACCCAGTACTTC

v_gene: TRBV12-3/TRBV12-4
j_gene: TRBJ2-5
abundance: few
d_gene: -
CDR3aa: CASSLSGAWETQYF
CDR3nt: TGTGCCAGCAGTTTATCTGGCGCCTGGGAGACCCAGTACTTC

v_gene: TRBV7-9
j_gene: TRBJ1-1
abundance: -
d_gene: -
CDR3aa: CASSPGQTPFF
CDR3nt: TGTGCCAGCAGTCCTGGACAGACCCCTTTCTTT

v_gene: TRBV15
j_gene: TRBJ2-2
abundance: -
d_gene: -
CDR3aa: CATSRAPVLANTGELFF
CDR3nt: TGTGCCACCAGCAGAGCCCCGGTCTTAGCCAACACCGGGGAGCTGTTTTTT

v_gene: TRBV6-1
j_gene: TRBJ2-7
abundance: -
d_gene: TRBD2
CDR3aa: CASSELGLAVSREQYF
CDR3nt: TGTGCCAGCAGTGAACTCGGACTAGCGGTGTCCAGGGAGCAGTACTTC

v_gene: TRBV11-2
j_gene: TRBJ1-6
abundance: -
d_gene: TRBD1
CDR3aa: CASSSQGAPGSPLHF
CDR3nt: TGTGCCAGCAGCTCTCAGGGGGCTCCAGGTTCACCCCTCCACTTT

v_gene: TRBV27
j_gene: TRBJ1-1
abundance: -
d_gene: TRBD1
CDR3aa: CASSPDRGNTEAFF
CDR3nt: TGTGCCAGCAGTCCGGACAGGGGGAACACTGAAGCTTTCTTT

v_gene: TRBV11-3
j_gene: TRBJ1-1
abundance: medium-sized
d_gene: -
CDR3aa: CASSPGSLTEAFF
CDR3nt: TGTGCCAGCAGCCCGGGTAGTCTGACTGAAGCTTTCTTT

v_gene: TRBV20-1
j_gene: TRBJ1-5
abundance: -
d_gene: -
CDR3aa: CSAIDSYYSNQPQHF
CDR3nt: TGCAGTGCTATAGACAGCTACTATAGCAATCAGCCCCAGCATTTT

v_gene: TRBV30
j_gene: TRBJ1-3
abundance: -
d_gene: -
CDR3aa: CAWSVDNTIYF
CDR3nt: TGTGCCTGGAGTGTTGATAACACCATATATTTT

v_gene: TRBV27
j_gene: TRBJ2-3
abundance: -
d_gene: TRBD2
CDR3aa: CASSLRTSISDTQYF
CDR3nt: TGTGCCAGCAGTTTAAGGACTAGTATTTCCGATACGCAGTATTTT

v_gene: TRBV20-1
j_gene: TRBJ1-5
abundance: -
d_gene: TRBD1
CDR3aa: CSARGWGTVSNQPQHF
CDR3nt: TGCAGTGCTAGAGGTTGGGGGACAGTTAGCAATCAGCCCCAGCATTTT

v_gene: TRBV12-3/TRBV12-4
j_gene: TRBJ2-1
abundance: -
d_gene: -
CDR3aa: CASSSLAFGQGNNEQFF
CDR3nt: -

v_gene: TRBV12-5
j_gene: TRBJ2-5
abundance: few
d_gene: TRBD2
CDR3aa: CASGSSGGPQYQETQYF
CDR3nt: TGTGCTAGTGGTTCTAGCGGGGGGCCCCAGTACCAAGAGACCCAGTACTTC

v_gene: TRBV20-1
j_gene: TRBJ1-2
abundance: few
d_gene: -
CDR3aa: CSATIPGVDLYGYTF
CDR3nt: TGCAGTGCTACAATCCCAGGGGTGGACTTATACGGCTACACCTTC

v_gene: TRBV15
j_gene: TRBJ2-3
abundance: few
d_gene: TRBD1
CDR3aa: CATSRDRFGDRGGDTQYF
CDR3nt: TGTGCCACCAGCAGAGATCGTTTTGGGGACAGGGGTGGAGATACGCAGTATTTT

v_gene: TRBV7-2
j_gene: TRBJ2-3
abundance: few
d_gene: TRBD2
CDR3aa: CASSTGLAGTDTQYF
CDR3nt: TGTGCCAGCAGTACGGGACTAGCTGGCACAGATACGCAGTATTTT

v_gene: TRBV27
j_gene: TRBJ2-7
abundance: -
d_gene: TRBD2
CDR3aa: CASSRLAGGYDEQYF
CDR3nt: TGTGCCAGCAGCCGCCTAGCGGGGGGTTATGACGAGCAGTACTTC

v_gene: TRBV19
j_gene: TRBJ1-5
abundance: -
d_gene: -
CDR3aa: CASGREGNQPQHF
CDR3nt: TGTGCCTCCGGAAGGGAGGGCAATCAGCCCCAGCATTTT

v_gene: TRBV7-2
j_gene: TRBJ1-2
abundance: -
d_gene: -
CDR3aa: CASSLAQGSYGYTF
CDR3nt: TGTGCCAGCAGCTTAGCTCAGGGGTCCTATGGCTACACCTTC

v_gene: TRBV6-1
j_gene: TRBJ2-7
abundance: few
d_gene: TRBD1
CDR3aa: CASRPTGGNYEQYF
CDR3nt: TGTGCCAGCAGGCCGACAGGGGGCAACTACGAGCAGTACTTC

v_gene: TRBV18
j_gene: TRBJ1-3
abundance: -
d_gene: -
CDR3aa: CASSPTRGIAGNTIYF
CDR3nt: TGTGCCAGCTCACCAACGAGAGGGATTGCTGGAAACACCATATATTTT